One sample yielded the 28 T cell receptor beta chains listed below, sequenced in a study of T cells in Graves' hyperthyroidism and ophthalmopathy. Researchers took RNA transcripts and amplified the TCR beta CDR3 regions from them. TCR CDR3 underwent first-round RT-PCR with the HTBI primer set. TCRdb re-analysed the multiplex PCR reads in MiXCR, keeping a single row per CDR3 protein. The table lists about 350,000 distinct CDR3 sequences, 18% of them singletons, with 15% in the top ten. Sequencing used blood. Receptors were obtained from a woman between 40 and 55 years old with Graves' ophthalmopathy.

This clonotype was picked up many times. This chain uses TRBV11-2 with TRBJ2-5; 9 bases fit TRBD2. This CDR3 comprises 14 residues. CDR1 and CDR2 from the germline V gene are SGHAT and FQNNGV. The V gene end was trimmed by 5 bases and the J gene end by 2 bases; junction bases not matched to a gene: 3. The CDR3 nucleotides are TGTGCCAGCAGCCGGGCGGGAGGGCAAGAGACCCAGTACTTC. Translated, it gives CASSRAGGQETQYF.

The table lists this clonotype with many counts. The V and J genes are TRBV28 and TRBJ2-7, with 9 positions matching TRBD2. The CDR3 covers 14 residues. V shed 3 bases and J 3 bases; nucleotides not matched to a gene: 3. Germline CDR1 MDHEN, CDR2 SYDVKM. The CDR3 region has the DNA TGTGCCAGCAGTTTTGGTAGCGGGAGCTACGAGCAGTACTTC. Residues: CASSFGSGSYEQYF.

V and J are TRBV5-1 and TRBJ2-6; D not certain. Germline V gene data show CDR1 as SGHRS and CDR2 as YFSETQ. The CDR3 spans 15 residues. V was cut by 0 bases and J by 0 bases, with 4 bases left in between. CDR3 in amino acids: CASSLVNSGANVLTF. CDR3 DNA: TGCGCCAGCAGCTTGGTGAACTCTGGGGCCAACGTCCTGACTTTC.

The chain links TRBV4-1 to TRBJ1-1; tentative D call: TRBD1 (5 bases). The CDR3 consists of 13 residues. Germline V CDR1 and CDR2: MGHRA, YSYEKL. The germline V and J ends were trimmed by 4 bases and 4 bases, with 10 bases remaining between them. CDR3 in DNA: TGCGCCAGCAGCCGGGGGGGGACCACTGAAGCTTTCTTT. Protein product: CASSRGGTTEAFF.

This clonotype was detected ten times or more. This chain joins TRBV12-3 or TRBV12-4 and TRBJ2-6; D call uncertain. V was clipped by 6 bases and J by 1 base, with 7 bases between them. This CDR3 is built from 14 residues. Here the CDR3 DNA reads TGTGCCAGCAGCACCTTATCTGGGGCCAACGTCCTGACTTTC. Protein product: CASSTLSGANVLTF.

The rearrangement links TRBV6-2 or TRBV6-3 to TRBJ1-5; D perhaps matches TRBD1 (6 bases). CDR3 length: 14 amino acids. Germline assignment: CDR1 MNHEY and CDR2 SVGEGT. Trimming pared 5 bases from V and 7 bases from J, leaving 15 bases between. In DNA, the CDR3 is TGTGCCAGCAGTAAAGGGGGGCTCGAGCAGCCCCAGCATTTT. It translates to CASSKGGLEQPQHF.

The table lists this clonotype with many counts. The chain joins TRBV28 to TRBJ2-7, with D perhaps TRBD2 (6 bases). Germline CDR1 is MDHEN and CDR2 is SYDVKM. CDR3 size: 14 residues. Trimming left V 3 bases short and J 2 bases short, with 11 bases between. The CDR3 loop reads CASSFGGSPYEQYF. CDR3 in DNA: TGTGCCAGCAGTTTTGGAGGGAGCCCCTACGAGCAGTACTTC.

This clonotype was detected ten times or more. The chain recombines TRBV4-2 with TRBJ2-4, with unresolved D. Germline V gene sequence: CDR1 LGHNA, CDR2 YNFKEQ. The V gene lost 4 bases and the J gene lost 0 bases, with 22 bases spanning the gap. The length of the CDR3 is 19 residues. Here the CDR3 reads CASSPRWPPVLPAKNIQYF. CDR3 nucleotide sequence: TGTGCCAGCAGCCCGCGGTGGCCACCAGTGTTACCAGCCAAAAACATTCAGTACTTC.

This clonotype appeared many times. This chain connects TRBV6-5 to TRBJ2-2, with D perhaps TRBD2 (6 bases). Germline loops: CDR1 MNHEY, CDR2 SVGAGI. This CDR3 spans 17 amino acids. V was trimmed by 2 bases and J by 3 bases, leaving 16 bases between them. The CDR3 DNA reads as TGTGCCAGCAGTTACGGAGGAATTTGGGGGGACACCGGGGAGCTGTTTTTT. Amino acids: CASSYGGIWGDTGELFF.

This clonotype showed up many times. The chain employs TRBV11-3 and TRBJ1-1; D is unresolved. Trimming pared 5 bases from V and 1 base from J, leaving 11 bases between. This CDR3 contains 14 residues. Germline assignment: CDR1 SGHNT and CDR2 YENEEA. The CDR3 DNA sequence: TGTGCCAGCAGCACAACGCCGGGGAACACTGAAGCTTTCTTT. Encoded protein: CASSTTPGNTEAFF.

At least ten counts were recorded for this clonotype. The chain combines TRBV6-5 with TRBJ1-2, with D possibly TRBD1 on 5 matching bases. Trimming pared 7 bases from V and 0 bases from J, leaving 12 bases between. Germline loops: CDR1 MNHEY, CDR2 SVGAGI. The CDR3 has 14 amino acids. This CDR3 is CASKSRASNYGYTF. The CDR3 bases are TGTGCCAGCAAGTCCAGGGCATCTAACTATGGCTACACCTTC.

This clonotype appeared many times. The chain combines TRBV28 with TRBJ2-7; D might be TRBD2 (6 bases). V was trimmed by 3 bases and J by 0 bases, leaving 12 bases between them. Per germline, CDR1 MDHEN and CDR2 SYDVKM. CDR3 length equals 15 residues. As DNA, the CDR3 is TGTGCCAGCAGTTTGGGGACTCAGAACTCCTACGAGCAGTACTTC. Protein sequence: CASSLGTQNSYEQYF.

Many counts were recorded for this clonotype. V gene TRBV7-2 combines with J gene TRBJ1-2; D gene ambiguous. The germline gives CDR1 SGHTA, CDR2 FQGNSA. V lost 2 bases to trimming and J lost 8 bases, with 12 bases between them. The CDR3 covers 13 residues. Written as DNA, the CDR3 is TGTGCCAGCAGCTTAAACCAAAGGGTCGGCTACACCTTC. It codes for CASSLNQRVGYTF.

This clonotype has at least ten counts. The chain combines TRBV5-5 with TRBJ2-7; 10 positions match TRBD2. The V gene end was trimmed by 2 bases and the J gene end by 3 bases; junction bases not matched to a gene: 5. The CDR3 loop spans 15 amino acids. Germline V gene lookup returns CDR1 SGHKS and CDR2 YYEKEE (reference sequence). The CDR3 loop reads CASSLAGGFSYEQYF. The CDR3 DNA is TGTGCCAGCAGCTTAGCGGGGGGGTTCAGCTACGAGCAGTACTTC.

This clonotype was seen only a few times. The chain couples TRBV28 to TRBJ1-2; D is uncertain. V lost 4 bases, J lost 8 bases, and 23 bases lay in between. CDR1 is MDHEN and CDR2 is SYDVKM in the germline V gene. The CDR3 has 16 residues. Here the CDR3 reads CASSSSLSGFGKGYTF. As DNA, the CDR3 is TGTGCCAGCAGTTCCTCCCTCTCGGGCTTTGGCAAGGGCTACACCTTC.

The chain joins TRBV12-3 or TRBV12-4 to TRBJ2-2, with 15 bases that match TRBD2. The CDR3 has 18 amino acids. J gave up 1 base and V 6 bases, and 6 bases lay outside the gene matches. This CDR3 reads CASRSGLAGGMNTGELFF. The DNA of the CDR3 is TGTGCCAGCAGGTCGGGACTAGCGGGAGGTATGAACACCGGGGAGCTGTTTTTT.

The chain's CDR3 is CASSPGGAVHEQYF. CDR3 bases: TGTGCCAGCTCACCAGGTGGGGCCGTCCACGAGCAGTACTTC. The chain has TRBV18 and TRBJ2-7, with D maybe TRBD1 (5 bases). CDR3 length: 14 residues. Trimming pared 2 bases from V and 5 bases from J, leaving 13 bases between. Germline CDR1 KGHSH, CDR2 LQKENI.

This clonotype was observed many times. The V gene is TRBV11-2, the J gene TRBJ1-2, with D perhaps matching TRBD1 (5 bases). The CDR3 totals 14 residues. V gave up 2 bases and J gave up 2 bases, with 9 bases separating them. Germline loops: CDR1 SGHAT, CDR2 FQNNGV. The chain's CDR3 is CASSLTRTNYGYTF. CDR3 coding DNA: TGTGCCAGCAGCTTAACGAGGACAAACTATGGCTACACCTTC.

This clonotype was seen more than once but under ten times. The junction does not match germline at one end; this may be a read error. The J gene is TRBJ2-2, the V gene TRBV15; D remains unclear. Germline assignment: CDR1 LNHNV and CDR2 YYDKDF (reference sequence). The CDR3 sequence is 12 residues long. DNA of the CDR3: TGTGCTTCGGGTCCGAACACCAGGGAGCTGTTTTTT. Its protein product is CASGPNTRELFF.

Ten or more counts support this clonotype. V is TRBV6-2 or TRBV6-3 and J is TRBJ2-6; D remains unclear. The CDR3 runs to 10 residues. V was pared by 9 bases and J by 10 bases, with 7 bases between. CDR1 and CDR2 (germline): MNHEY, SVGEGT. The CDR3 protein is CASETNVLTF. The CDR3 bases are TGTGCCAGTGAAACGAACGTCCTGACTTTC.

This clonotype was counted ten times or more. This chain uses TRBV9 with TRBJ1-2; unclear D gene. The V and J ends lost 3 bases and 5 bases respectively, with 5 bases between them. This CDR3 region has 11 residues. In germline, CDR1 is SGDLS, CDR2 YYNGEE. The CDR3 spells CASSGIYGYTF. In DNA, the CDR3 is TGTGCCAGCAGCGGGATTTATGGCTACACCTTC.

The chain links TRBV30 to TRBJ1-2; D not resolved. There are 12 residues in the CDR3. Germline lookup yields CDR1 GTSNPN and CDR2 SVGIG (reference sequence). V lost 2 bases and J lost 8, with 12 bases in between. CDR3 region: CAWSRRDPGYTF. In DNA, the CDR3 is TGTGCCTGGAGTAGGAGGGATCCGGGCTACACCTTC.

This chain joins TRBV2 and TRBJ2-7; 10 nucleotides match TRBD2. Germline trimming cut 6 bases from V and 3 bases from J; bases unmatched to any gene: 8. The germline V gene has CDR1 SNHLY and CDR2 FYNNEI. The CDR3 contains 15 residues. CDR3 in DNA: TGTGCCAGCAGGTCGGGGACTAGCGCCTTCTACGAGCAGTACTTC. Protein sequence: CASRSGTSAFYEQYF.

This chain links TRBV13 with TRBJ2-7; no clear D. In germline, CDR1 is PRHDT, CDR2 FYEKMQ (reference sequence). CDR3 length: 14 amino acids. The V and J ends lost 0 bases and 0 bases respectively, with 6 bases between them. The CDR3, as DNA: TGTGCCAGCAGCTTAGGGAAGATCTCCTACGAGCAGTACTTC. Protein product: CASSLGKISYEQYF.

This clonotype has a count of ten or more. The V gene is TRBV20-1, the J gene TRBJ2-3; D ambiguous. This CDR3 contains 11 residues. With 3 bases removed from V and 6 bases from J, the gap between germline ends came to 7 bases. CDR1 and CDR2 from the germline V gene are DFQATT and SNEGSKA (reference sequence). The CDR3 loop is CSASEVDTQYF. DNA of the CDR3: TGCAGTGCTAGTGAGGTTGATACGCAGTATTTT.

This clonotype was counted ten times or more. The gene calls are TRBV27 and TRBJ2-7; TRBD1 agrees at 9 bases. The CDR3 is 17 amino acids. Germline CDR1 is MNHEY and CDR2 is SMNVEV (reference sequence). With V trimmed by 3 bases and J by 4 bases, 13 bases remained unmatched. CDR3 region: CASSFQPGTGNPYEQYF. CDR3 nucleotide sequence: TGTGCCAGCAGTTTTCAACCCGGGACAGGGAACCCTTACGAGCAGTACTTC.

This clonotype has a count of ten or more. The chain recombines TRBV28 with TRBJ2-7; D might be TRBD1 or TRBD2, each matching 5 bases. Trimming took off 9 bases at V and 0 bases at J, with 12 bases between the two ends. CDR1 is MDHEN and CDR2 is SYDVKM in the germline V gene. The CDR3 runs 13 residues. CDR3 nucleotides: TGTGCCAGTCACGGGACGGTCTCCTACGAGCAGTACTTC. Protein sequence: CASHGTVSYEQYF. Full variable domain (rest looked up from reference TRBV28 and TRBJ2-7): DVKVTQSSRYLVKRTGEKVFLECVQDMDHENMFWYRQDPGLGLRLIYFSYDVKMKEKGDIPEGYSVSREKKERFSLILESASTNQTSMYLCASHGTVSYEQYFGPGTRLTVT.

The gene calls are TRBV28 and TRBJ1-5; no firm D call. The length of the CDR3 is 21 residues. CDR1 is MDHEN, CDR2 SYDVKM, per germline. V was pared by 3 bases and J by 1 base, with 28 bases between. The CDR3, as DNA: TGTGCCAGCAGTTTGCCCAGATTATCGGGCAAGCAGGCTCGGAGCAATCAGCCCCAGCATTTT. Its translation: CASSLPRLSGKQARSNQPQHF.